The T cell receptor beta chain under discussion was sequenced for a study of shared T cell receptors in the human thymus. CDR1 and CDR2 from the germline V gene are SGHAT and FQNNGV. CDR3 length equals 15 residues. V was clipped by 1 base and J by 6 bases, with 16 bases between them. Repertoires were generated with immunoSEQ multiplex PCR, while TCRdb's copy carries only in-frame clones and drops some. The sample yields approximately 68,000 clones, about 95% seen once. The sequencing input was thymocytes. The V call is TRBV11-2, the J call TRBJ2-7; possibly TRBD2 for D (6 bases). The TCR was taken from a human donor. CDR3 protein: CASSLVRGSSVEQYF. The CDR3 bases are TGTGCCAGCAGCTTAGTTCGGGGGTCGTCGGTCGAGCAGTACTTC.